This passage covers 24 T cell receptor beta chains from one sample sequenced in a study of PD-1 blockade in classical Hodgkin lymphoma (dated by TCRdb to about 2020). The library was made by the immunoSEQ multiplex PCR assay. As stored in TCRdb, this immuneACCESS dataset retains in-frame rearrangements with V and J assigned. A fraction of the clones does not appear; measured against another copy, unresolved V genes explain less than half of the discrepancy, and the remainder lacks a known reason. The sample includes some 150,000 clones, with just under 80% observed a single time. Jointly, the top ten make up roughly 8.4% of the sample. The time point tag for this specimen amounts to: cycle 2 day 1 (C2D1) of nivolumab. All trial patients had relapsed after autologous stem cell transplantation, with cohorts A, B and C differing in prior brentuximab vedotin exposure. The input for sequencing was peripheral blood mononuclear cells (PBMCs), taken before the second cycle of nivolumab. All receptors derive from a human donor with classical Hodgkin lymphoma.

As concerns this clone: Other DNA variants within this sample encode the same CDR3. The chain carries TRBV7-2 and TRBJ2-7, with unresolved D. Germline V lookup: CDR1 SGHTA, CDR2 FQGNSA. The V and J ends lost 1 base and 3 bases respectively, with 10 bases between them. The CDR3 covers 14 residues. The CDR3 DNA sequence: TGTGCCAGCAGCTTAGGACCGGGTAGCTACGAGCAGTACTTC. It yields the protein CASSLGPGSYEQYF.

This chain joins TRBV6-6 and TRBJ1-6; no firm D call. Germline V gives CDR1 MNHNY, CDR2 SVGAGI (reference sequence). V lost 6 bases to trimming and J lost 4 bases, with 10 bases between them. This CDR3 has 14 residues. As DNA, the CDR3 is TGTGCCAGCAGCCGGACTATTTATAATTCACCCCTCCACTTT. Its protein is CASSRTIYNSPLHF.

This clone was seen more than once but under ten times. The chain joins TRBV10-3 to TRBJ2-1; D may match TRBD1 or TRBD2 (5 bases each). V was pared by 1 base and J by 7 bases, with 11 bases between. This CDR3 is built from 14 residues. Germline V CDR1 and CDR2: ENHRY, SYGVKD. The CDR3 region is CAISEWERGNEQFF. CDR3 nucleotides: TGTGCCATCAGTGAGTGGGAGAGGGGAAATGAGCAGTTCTTC.

This chain links TRBV2 with TRBJ2-5; D uncertain. Germline lookup yields CDR1 SNHLY and CDR2 FYNNEI. Between the trimmed V and J ends, which lost 6 bases and 4 bases, there was a span of 9 bases. The CDR3 covers 12 residues. The CDR3 protein is CASRGLPETQYF. For the CDR3, the DNA is TGTGCCAGCAGGGGCCTCCCAGAGACCCAGTACTTC. Variable domain in full (rest from reference TRBV2 and TRBJ2-5): EPEVTQTPSHQVTQMGQEVILRCVPISNHLYFYWYRQILGQKVEFLVSFYNNEISEKSEIFDDQFSVERPDGSNFTLKIRSTKLEDSAMYFCASRGLPETQYFGPGTRLLVL.

The gene calls are TRBV11-2 and TRBJ1-6, with 7 positions matching TRBD1. Germline-derived CDR1 and CDR2 are SGHAT and FQNNGV. The length of the CDR3 is 15 residues. J was trimmed by 7 bases and V by 4 bases; bases with no gene match: 7. The CDR3 DNA follows: TGTGCCAGCAGCTCAAACAGGGGTTGGAATTCACCCCTCCACTTT. Its protein product is CASSSNRGWNSPLHF.

The chain carries TRBV9 and TRBJ2-3; TRBD2 agrees at 10 bases. This CDR3 contains 18 residues. From germline, CDR1 is SGDLS and CDR2 YYNGEE. V gave up 4 bases and J gave up 2 bases; unmatched junction bases: 13. The CDR3, as DNA: TGTGCCAGCAGCCATCCGGGGGCTAGCGGGGGACTCACAGATACGCAGTATTTT. Residues: CASSHPGASGGLTDTQYF. The full variable domain, its missing parts supplied by reference TRBV9 and TRBJ2-3, is DSGVTQTPKHLITATGQRVTLRCSPRSGDLSVYWYQQSLDQGLQFLIQYYNGEERAKGNILERFSAQQFPDLHSELNLSSLELGDSALYFCASSHPGASGGLTDTQYFGPGTRLTVL.

As DNA, the CDR3 is TGTGCCAGCAGTCGGGACAGGTCTTACACTGAAGCTTTCTTT. This sequence encodes CASSRDRSYTEAFF. This chain connects TRBV6-1 to TRBJ1-1; 8 nucleotides line up with TRBD1. The CDR3 covers 14 residues. V trimming: 5 bases; J trimming: 3 bases; junction bases outside the gene matches: 5. Germline values: CDR1 MNHNS, CDR2 SASEGT.

This clone turned up a few times. The rearrangement uses TRBV5-1 and TRBJ1-2; 10 bases align to TRBD1. CDR1 and CDR2 from the germline V gene are SGHRS and YFSETQ. Germline trimming cut 5 bases from V and 3 bases from J; bases unmatched to any gene: 7. The CDR3 contains 15 residues. CDR3 coding DNA: TGCGCCAGCAGATTCCGGGACAGGGGATACTATGGCTACACCTTC. Translated, it gives CASRFRDRGYYGYTF.

This chain joins TRBV4-2 and TRBJ2-5; TRBD1 or TRBD2 may be the D gene (7 bases each). The CDR3 runs to 14 residues. The germline CDR1 and CDR2 sequences are LGHNA and YNFKEQ. V shed 3 bases and J shed 3 bases, with 11 bases lying between them. CDR3: CASSQGGTEETQYF. The CDR3 DNA reads TGTGCCAGCAGCCAGGGAGGGACAGAAGAGACCCAGTACTTC.

The CDR3 nucleotides are TGTGCCAGCAGACCGGACGGGCTCCAAGAGACCCAGTACTTC. Translated: CASRPDGLQETQYF. The chain couples TRBV11-2 to TRBJ2-5; D is unresolved. The CDR3 length is 14 residues. Germline CDR1 reads SGHAT; CDR2 reads FQNNGV. Trimming took 6 bases from V and 1 from J, leaving 12 bases between them.

This chain joins TRBV5-5 and TRBJ2-3, with D possibly matching TRBD1 (5 bases). Germline V gene data show CDR1 as SGHKS and CDR2 as YYEKEE (reference sequence). This CDR3 region has 15 residues. V lost 0 bases and J lost 0, with 8 bases in between. CDR3 bases: TGTGCCAGCAGCTTGGGCCAGGGCAGCACAGATACGCAGTATTTT. It translates to CASSLGQGSTDTQYF.

This clone has a single count. This rearrangement joins TRBV5-5 to TRBJ2-6; D is perhaps TRBD1 (5 bases). V was cut by 1 base and J by 0 bases, with 11 bases left in between. CDR3 length equals 17 residues. The germline V gene encodes CDR1 SGHKS and CDR2 YYEKEE (reference sequence). CDR3 coding DNA: TGTGCCAGCAGCTTGAGGGGTTCCCACTCTGGGGCCAACGTCCTGACTTTC. Protein product: CASSLRGSHSGANVLTF.

This clone was detected once. This chain links TRBV7-3 with TRBJ2-2; the D is unclear. This CDR3 is 13 amino acids long. The germline gives CDR1 SGHTA, CDR2 FQGTGA. The germline V and J ends were trimmed by 4 bases and 6 bases, with 9 bases remaining between them. The CDR3 sequence is CASSWGNAGELFF. The CDR3 DNA sequence: TGTGCCAGCAGCTGGGGTAACGCCGGGGAGCTGTTTTTT.

There are a few counts of this clone. This chain uses TRBV19 with TRBJ2-1; 10 bases match TRBD2. V shed 7 bases and J 6 bases; nucleotides not matched to a gene: 9. The CDR3 is made up of 15 amino acids. Per the germline V gene, CDR1 is LNHDA and CDR2 is SQIVND (reference sequence). CDR3 in amino acids: CASTPPGLAINEQFF. CDR3 bases: TGTGCCAGTACCCCCCCGGGACTAGCGATCAATGAGCAGTTCTTC.

The gene calls are TRBV19 and TRBJ2-3; D is unclear. This CDR3 region has 16 residues. CDR1 LNHDA and CDR2 SQIVND come from the germline V gene (reference sequence). The V end lost 2 bases, the J end lost 1 base, and 13 bases lay between the germline ends. The CDR3 spells CASSIIPGLRTDTQYF. In nucleotides, the CDR3 is TGTGCCAGTAGTATAATCCCCGGGCTACGCACAGATACGCAGTATTTT.

This clone was recorded only once. J is TRBJ1-5 and V is TRBV10-1, with 8 positions matching TRBD1. The CDR3 is made up of 20 amino acids. V dropped 2 bases and J dropped 0; count of bases not matched to a gene: 15. Germline V lookup: CDR1 WNHNN, CDR2 SYGVQD (reference sequence). The chain's CDR3 is CASSEHDLGQDIYSNQPQHF. CDR3 DNA sequence: TGCGCCAGCAGTGAGCACGATCTGGGACAGGACATCTATAGCAATCAGCCCCAGCATTTT.

The V call is TRBV5-4, the J call TRBJ2-3; 10 positions match TRBD1. In germline, CDR1 is SGHNT, CDR2 YYREEE (reference sequence). The V and J ends lost 2 bases and 5 bases, in that order; junction bases with no gene match: 8. This CDR3 has 16 residues. As DNA, the CDR3 is TGTGCCAGCAGCTTACCGACAGGGGGCGTGAAAGATACGCAGTATTTT. It specifies CASSLPTGGVKDTQYF.

V gene TRBV4-1 combines with J gene TRBJ2-2; TRBD1 might be the D (6 bases). The CDR3 loop spans 16 amino acids. Germline lookup yields CDR1 MGHRA and CDR2 YSYEKL. V was pared by 7 bases and J by 0 bases, with 15 bases between. The CDR3 reads CASTPVGQPNTGELFF. Written as DNA, the CDR3 is TGCGCCAGCACCCCAGTGGGACAACCGAACACCGGGGAGCTGTTTTTT.

This clone was seen once. The V gene is TRBV6-4, the J gene TRBJ1-2; a possible D gene is TRBD1 (5 bases). Germline V lookup: CDR1 MRHNA, CDR2 SNTAGT. V shed 6 bases and J shed 7 bases, with 15 bases lying between them. CDR3 size: 13 residues. CDR3 nucleotide sequence: TGTGCCAGCAGCCCGGAGGGGTTCGGTGGCTACACCTTC. Translated, it gives CASSPEGFGGYTF.

This chain links TRBV7-8 with TRBJ2-5; D is unresolved. The CDR3 is made up of 13 amino acids. Germline CDR1 is SGHVS and CDR2 is FQNEAQ. Trimming pared 0 bases from V and 4 bases from J, leaving 6 bases between. The CDR3 reads CASSLASVETQYF. The CDR3 DNA reads as TGTGCCAGCAGCTTAGCTTCGGTAGAGACCCAGTACTTC. The variable domain in full, completed from reference TRBV7-8 and TRBJ2-5, reads GAGVSQSPRYKVAKRGQDVALRCDPISGHVSLFWYQQALGQGPEFLTYFQNEAQLDKSGLPSDRFFAERPEGSVSTLKIQRTQQEDSAVYLCASSLASVETQYFGPGTRLLVL.

There are a few counts of this clone. The chain is built from TRBV6-5 and TRBJ2-6; D not resolved. The germline V gene encodes CDR1 MNHEY and CDR2 SVGAGI. This CDR3 has 15 residues. Trimming shortened V by 2 bases and J by 2 bases, and 7 bases separated the two germline ends. CDR3 in DNA: TGTGCCAGCAGTTACGGGCGCGCTGGGGCCAACGTCCTGACTTTC. Residues: CASSYGRAGANVLTF.

The chain couples TRBV5-4 to TRBJ1-2; D is uncertain. V dropped 0 bases and J dropped 3 bases, with 6 bases sitting between them. The CDR3 is made up of 13 amino acids. Germline assignment: CDR1 SGHNT and CDR2 YYREEE (reference sequence). The CDR3 here is CASSLDSYYGYTF. The DNA of the CDR3 is TGTGCCAGCAGCTTGGACAGTTACTATGGCTACACCTTC.

J is TRBJ2-3 and V is TRBV7-2; D is possibly TRBD1 or TRBD2 (5 bases each). Per the germline V gene, CDR1 is SGHTA and CDR2 is FQGNSA. CDR3 size: 14 residues. V lost 1 base and J lost 2, with 7 bases in between. In DNA form, the CDR3 reads TGTGCCAGCAGCTTAGTGGGGACCACAGATACGCAGTATTTT. This translates into CASSLVGTTDTQYF. Based on the CDR3 plus reference TRBV7-2 and TRBJ2-3, the full variable domain is GAGVSQSPSNKVTEKGKDVELRCDPISGHTALYWYRQSLGQGLEFLIYFQGNSAPDKSGLPSDRFSAERTGGSVSTLTIQRTQQEDSAVYLCASSLVGTTDTQYFGPGTRLTVL.

The V gene is TRBV5-1, the J gene TRBJ2-5; 8 positions match TRBD2. There are 14 residues in the CDR3. Looked up from germline, CDR1 is SGHRS and CDR2 is YFSETQ. J was trimmed by 5 bases and V by 2 bases; bases with no gene match: 5. The CDR3 DNA sequence: TGCGCCAGCAGCTTAGCGGGAGTAGGCGAGACCCAGTACTTC. Protein sequence: CASSLAGVGETQYF.